The clone carrying this T cell receptor beta chain showed up just a few times. Genes here carry mouse names. The read halts 4 residues ahead of the CDR3 end, with the missing end drawn from the germline J gene. This sample includes further DNA sequences coding for the same CDR3. RNA extraction was followed by reverse transcription into cDNA, which acted as the sequencing template. The repertoire was sequenced with immunoSEQ multiplex PCR; TCRdb's copy has only in-frame clones and lacks some. The sample was found to contain 290,000 or so clones, and every one recurs. These data belong to a study of CD8+ T cells in alopecia areata. The V gene's germline CDR1 is NSQYPW and CDR2 LRSPGD (reference sequence). CDR3 length equals 15 residues. The J segment lost 1 base and the V segment lost 0 bases, leaving 1 base of the junction unmatched. Cell sorting was performed on pooled cutaneous lymph node cells with CD4, CD8alpha, NKG2D, NKG2ACE and other markers.

This clonotype was obtained from a C3H/HeJ mouse with alopecia areata. The strain's MHC haplotype is H2-k. The chain links TRBV1 to TRBJ1-1; 8 bases are shared with TRBD1. What was sequenced was CD4+ T cells sorted from a lymph node. Here the CDR3 reads CTCSADGQGNTEVFF. CDR3 DNA (partial): TGCACCTGCAGTGCAGATGGACAGGGAAACACA.